Each of the 16 T cell receptor beta chains below was sequenced from the same sample in a study of T cell repertoires in cytomegalovirus infection. Antigens for these TCRs are unknown. TCRdb processed the reads anew with MiXCR; each CDR3 protein has one entry. The data show 370,000 or so distinct CDR3 sequences, about 34% seen once. Material: cultured PBMCs, obtained from culture after CMV antigen stimulation. The source is a human donor in good health (CMV status not recorded). Some clones in this sample may be carry-over from other donors' samples.

The chain links TRBV12-5 to TRBJ2-3, with a tentative D call TRBD2 (6 bases). In germline, CDR1 is LGHNT, CDR2 FRNRAP. The V gene lost 6 bases and the J gene lost 1 base, with 20 bases spanning the gap. CDR3 length equals 17 residues. CDR3 nucleotides: TGTGCTAGTGGCCCTCGACTAGGAGGATCGGGCACAGATACGCAGTATTTT. Translated, it gives CASGPRLGGSGTDTQYF.

This chain uses TRBV28 with TRBJ1-5, with a weak D call TRBD1 (5 bases). The CDR3 spans 15 residues. Trimming shortened V by 4 bases and J by 5 bases, and 15 bases separated the two germline ends. The germline CDR1 and CDR2 sequences are MDHEN and SYDVKM. The CDR3 here is CASSYLSQGYQPQHF. DNA of the CDR3: TGTGCCAGCAGTTATCTTTCGCAGGGTTATCAGCCCCAGCATTTT.

This clonotype appeared a few times. The chain employs TRBV11-3 and TRBJ1-5; D is possibly TRBD1 (6 bases). From germline, CDR1 is SGHNT and CDR2 YENEEA. This CDR3 has 13 amino acids. Trimming removed 4 bases from V and 6 bases from J, with 10 bases in between. The CDR3 sequence is CASSYRDGQPQHF. The CDR3, as DNA: TGTGCCAGCAGCTACAGGGACGGTCAGCCCCAGCATTTT.

The chain links TRBV6-1 to TRBJ1-6; 7 positions agree with TRBD1. This CDR3 comprises 16 residues. Germline trimming cut 8 bases from V and 7 bases from J; bases unmatched to any gene: 14. The V gene's germline CDR1 is MNHNS and CDR2 SASEGT. The DNA of the CDR3 is TGTGCCAGCGACCCTCCACGACAGGGCGGAAATTCACCCCTCCACTTT. Amino acids: CASDPPRQGGNSPLHF.

The gene calls are TRBV11-2 and TRBJ2-1, with TRBD2 matching 9 bases. CDR1 and CDR2 from the germline V gene are SGHAT and FQNNGV. The CDR3 is made up of 18 amino acids. V trimming: 5 bases; J trimming: 5 bases; junction bases outside the gene matches: 16. CDR3 nucleotides: TGTGCCAGCAGCCGCTCACTCTCATTAGCGGGAGATCACAATGAGCAGTTCTTC. Residues: CASSRSLSLAGDHNEQFF.

The chain joins TRBV7-6 to TRBJ2-1; TRBD2 is a possible D gene (6 bases). The V gene lost 5 bases and the J gene lost 5 bases, with 10 bases spanning the gap. The CDR3 totals 13 residues. The germline V gene has CDR1 SGHVS and CDR2 FNYEAQ. The CDR3 loop reads CASSRGLHNEQFF. The CDR3 coding sequence is TGTGCCAGCAGCCGGGGACTTCACAATGAGCAGTTCTTC.

This clonotype was observed a few times. The rearrangement joins TRBV20-1 to TRBJ2-7, with a possible D match to TRBD2 (6 bases). CDR1 is DFQATT, CDR2 SNEGSKA, per germline (reference sequence). V was clipped by 0 bases and J by 2 bases, with 11 bases between them. The CDR3 is 14 amino acids. The CDR3 bases are TGCAGTGCTAGAGAAAGCGGGCCTACCTACGAGCAGTACTTC. This sequence encodes CSARESGPTYEQYF.

The chain joins TRBV30 to TRBJ1-1; the D is unclear. The V and J ends lost 5 bases and 6 bases respectively, with 10 bases between them. Per germline, CDR1 GTSNPN and CDR2 SVGIG (reference sequence). The CDR3 length is 11 residues. The chain's CDR3 is CAWDRGPEAFF. The DNA of the CDR3 is TGTGCCTGGGACCGAGGTCCTGAAGCTTTCTTT.

This clonotype has at least ten counts. Here the CDR3 DNA reads TGTGCCAGCAGTGAGACAGCCTTAGAGAAGCCCCAGCATTTT. It specifies CASSETALEKPQHF. The chain couples TRBV6-1 to TRBJ1-5; the D gene is possibly TRBD1 (5 bases). Trimming removed 3 bases at V and 8 bases at J, with 14 bases between. The CDR3 sequence is 14 residues long. Germline V CDR1 and CDR2: MNHNS, SASEGT.

This chain uses TRBV6-2 or TRBV6-3 with TRBJ2-2, with TRBD1 matching 7 bases. The CDR3 totals 15 residues. Germline V gives CDR1 MNHEY, CDR2 SVGEGT. J gave up 1 base and V 5 bases, and 4 bases lay outside the gene matches. In nucleotides, the CDR3 is TGTGCCAGCAGTCGACAGGGCCTGAACACCGGGGAGCTGTTTTTT. It specifies CASSRQGLNTGELFF.

This clonotype was recorded at least ten times. The chain combines TRBV7-2 with TRBJ1-6, with 7 bases that match TRBD1. The CDR3 runs to 16 residues. V shed 2 bases and J 4 bases; nucleotides not matched to a gene: 5. Looked up from germline, CDR1 is SGHTA and CDR2 is FQGNSA. The chain's CDR3 is CASSLPGQLYNSPLHF. CDR3 in DNA: TGTGCCAGCAGCTTACCGGGACAGTTATATAATTCACCCCTCCACTTT.

The chain employs TRBV7-2 and TRBJ1-5; D remains ambiguous. The germline V gene has CDR1 SGHTA and CDR2 FQGNSA. There are 14 residues in the CDR3. Between the trimmed V and J ends, which lost 4 bases and 2 bases, there was a span of 9 bases. The CDR3 coding sequence is TGTGCCAGCAGCTCGGGTAATGGCAATCAGCCCCAGCATTTT. Residues: CASSSGNGNQPQHF.

This chain uses TRBV27 with TRBJ2-5; D is possibly TRBD1 (5 bases). With 6 bases removed from V and 2 bases from J, the gap between germline ends came to 10 bases. Looked up from germline, CDR1 is MNHEY and CDR2 is SMNVEV (reference sequence). CDR3 length: 13 amino acids. The CDR3 loop is CASRQDGQETQYF. CDR3 sequence (DNA): TGTGCCAGCAGACAGGACGGTCAAGAGACCCAGTACTTC.

This clonotype has only a few counts. The gene calls are TRBV28 and TRBJ2-2; D gene uncertain. The V end was cut by 7 bases, the J end by 0 bases, with 18 bases between. The CDR3 has 17 amino acids. CDR1 is MDHEN, CDR2 SYDVKM, per germline. The CDR3 region has the DNA TGTGCCAGCACGACGTTTGAAGCGATCGCGAACACCGGGGAGCTGTTTTTT. It translates to CASTTFEAIANTGELFF. Combining the CDR3 with reference TRBV28 and TRBJ2-2 gives the whole variable domain DVKVTQSSRYLVKRTGEKVFLECVQDMDHENMFWYRQDPGLGLRLIYFSYDVKMKEKGDIPEGYSVSREKKERFSLILESASTNQTSMYLCASTTFEAIANTGELFFGEGSRLTVL.

V and J are TRBV19 and TRBJ2-5; 10 nucleotides match TRBD2. After removal of 5 bases from V and 4 bases from J, the junction contained 7 bases not matched to a gene. CDR1 is LNHDA and CDR2 is SQIVND in the germline V gene (reference sequence). CDR3 length: 15 amino acids. CDR3 protein: CASSPSGRTGETQYF. The DNA for the CDR3 is TGTGCCAGTAGTCCTAGCGGGAGAACAGGAGAGACCCAGTACTTC.

The chain employs TRBV10-3 and TRBJ2-7; no reliable D call. CDR1 and CDR2 (germline): ENHRY, SYGVKD. The CDR3 sequence is 12 residues long. V was pared by 9 bases and J by 5 bases, with 14 bases between. CDR3 region: CAIGLLLNEQYF. In nucleotides, the CDR3 is TGTGCCATTGGCCTGCTACTCAACGAGCAGTACTTC.